A single sample gave rise to the 12 T cell receptor beta chains below, sequenced in a study of breast tumors, draining lymph nodes, adjacent tissues. Breast cancer patients provided tissue from their axillary draining lymph nodes. From the multiplex PCR reads, TCRdb called clonotypes with MiXCR, one entry per CDR3 protein. The sample holds 200,000 to 250,000 distinct CDR3 sequences, around 32% seen once. The sample taken for sequencing was axillary lymph node tissue. Receptor source: a female donor with breast cancer. Some clones in this sample may be carry-over from other donors' samples.

This clonotype was seen at least ten times. The gene calls are TRBV7-9 and TRBJ2-7, with D possibly matching TRBD1 (7 bases). The CDR3 runs 14 residues. Trimming removed 4 bases at V and 7 bases at J, with 17 bases between. Germline CDR1 reads SEHNR; CDR2 reads FQNEAQ (reference sequence). In DNA form, the CDR3 reads TGTGCCAGCAGCTCCCAGGGGGGCTGGGGGGAGCAGTACTTC. It codes for CASSSQGGWGEQYF. Full variable domain (missing parts from reference TRBV7-9 and TRBJ2-7): DTGVSQNPRHKITKRGQNVTFRCDPISEHNRLYWYRQTLGQGPEFLTYFQNEAQLEKSRLLSDRFSAERPKGSFSTLEIQRTEQGDSAMYLCASSSQGGWGEQYFGPGTRLTVT.

The table lists this clonotype with many counts. The rearrangement joins TRBV19 to TRBJ2-2; TRBD1 agrees at 9 bases. CDR1 and CDR2 from the germline V gene are LNHDA and SQIVND (reference sequence). The CDR3 sequence is 15 residues long. Trimming took 5 bases from V and 7 from J; bases not matched to a gene: 8. CDR3 loop: CASSPDRGVIGELFF. In DNA, the CDR3 is TGTGCCAGTAGTCCGGACAGGGGAGTAATCGGGGAGCTGTTTTTT. The full variable domain, its missing parts supplied by reference TRBV19 and TRBJ2-2, is DGGITQSPKYLFRKEGQNVTLSCEQNLNHDAMYWYRQDPGQGLRLIYYSQIVNDFQKGDIAEGYSVSREKKESFPLTVTSAQKNPTAFYLCASSPDRGVIGELFFGEGSRLTVL.

This clonotype was observed at least ten times. This chain uses TRBV4-1 with TRBJ2-5; 11 bases fit TRBD2. The CDR3 covers 16 residues. Per the germline V gene, CDR1 is MGHRA and CDR2 is YSYEKL. After removal of 3 bases from V and 5 bases from J, the junction contained 8 bases not matched to a gene. CDR3 residues: CASSQDIAGGEETQYF. In DNA, the CDR3 is TGCGCCAGCAGCCAGGACATAGCGGGAGGGGAGGAGACCCAGTACTTC.

This clonotype was detected many times. V usage is TRBV7-9 and J usage is TRBJ1-5; D possibly corresponds to TRBD1 (6 bases). There are 14 residues in the CDR3. V lost 5 bases and J 5 bases, leaving 13 bases between the germline ends. The V gene's germline CDR1 is SEHNR and CDR2 FQNEAQ (reference sequence). Here the CDR3 DNA reads TGTGCCAGCAGCGGGGGGAGGGGGGATCAGCCCCAGCATTTT. As protein: CASSGGRGDQPQHF.

This clonotype was detected many times. The rearrangement joins TRBV5-1 to TRBJ2-6; 8 positions agree with TRBD2. Per germline, CDR1 SGHRS and CDR2 YFSETQ. This CDR3 has 18 amino acids. V lost 0 bases to trimming and J lost 4 bases; unmatched junction nucleotides: 9. CDR3 region: CASSLERSGSYGANVLTF. In DNA form, the CDR3 reads TGCGCCAGCAGCTTGGAGCGGAGCGGGAGTTACGGGGCCAACGTCCTGACTTTC.

This clonotype was seen many times. The V gene is TRBV5-8, the J gene TRBJ1-2; possible D gene TRBD1, 5 bases. V was pared by 0 bases and J by 0 bases, with 15 bases between. The CDR3 has 17 amino acids. CDR1 SGHTS and CDR2 YDEGEE come from the germline V gene. The CDR3 sequence: CASSLDGLTATNYGYTF. The DNA for the CDR3 is TGTGCCAGCAGCTTGGATGGTTTGACAGCCACTAACTATGGCTACACCTTC. The whole variable domain, remainder taken from reference TRBV5-8 and TRBJ1-2, is EAGVTQSPTHLIKTRGQQATLRCSPISGHTSVYWYQQALGLGLQFLLWYDEGEERNRGNFPPRFSGRQFPNYSSELNVNALELEDSALYLCASSLDGLTATNYGYTFGSGTRLTVV.

V and J are TRBV28 and TRBJ2-6, with D possibly TRBD2 on 6 matching bases. Germline loops: CDR1 MDHEN, CDR2 SYDVKM. V was trimmed by 6 bases and J by 2 bases, leaving 14 bases between them. The CDR3 is made up of 16 amino acids. The CDR3 here is CASSRTAGTGANVLTF. DNA of the CDR3: TGTGCCAGCAGCCGGACTGCGGGGACTGGGGCCAACGTCCTGACTTTC.

On this clonotype: This is likely a read error, given that the CDR3 carries no conserved phenylalanine or tryptophan at its end. It is unclear where the CDR3 begins or ends on the DNA, so no DNA is shown, and the CDR3 is as TCRdb lists it. The V gene is TRBV7-2, the J gene TRBJ2-7. The CDR3 adds up to 15 amino acids, both ends counted. The germline V gene encodes CDR1 SGHTA and CDR2 FQGNSA. CDR3 sequence: CASSVSTILSYEQHL.

This clonotype came up many times. The chain is built from TRBV6-5 and TRBJ1-4; 8 bases line up with TRBD1. The CDR3 totals 15 residues. With 6 bases clipped from V and 3 bases from J, the junction kept 6 bases outside the gene matches. Germline CDR1 MNHEY, CDR2 SVGAGI. CDR3 region: CASRPEGQANEKLFF. The CDR3 bases are TGTGCCAGCAGACCGGAGGGACAGGCTAATGAAAAACTGTTTTTT.

The table lists this clonotype with many counts. V gene TRBV20-1 combines with J gene TRBJ2-1; D remains unclear. Germline V gene lookup returns CDR1 DFQATT and CDR2 SNEGSKA (reference sequence). CDR3 size: 14 residues. V was clipped by 3 bases and J by 0 bases, with 9 bases between them. CDR3 protein: CSASSAISYNEQFF. CDR3 DNA sequence: TGCAGTGCTAGTTCGGCCATCTCCTACAATGAGCAGTTCTTC.

This clonotype was seen ten or more times. This sequence joins TRBV6-5 and TRBJ2-1; 9 bases map to TRBD1. The J segment lost 8 bases and the V segment lost 2 bases, leaving 13 bases of the junction unmatched. This CDR3 contains 17 residues. From germline, CDR1 is MNHEY and CDR2 SVGAGI. The CDR3 region is CASSYPNTGGSADEQFF. CDR3 DNA: TGTGCCAGCAGTTACCCTAATACAGGGGGCTCCGCGGATGAGCAGTTCTTC.

This clonotype was counted at least ten times. The chain is built from TRBV5-1 and TRBJ2-7, with a possible D match to TRBD1 (6 bases). The CDR3 has 12 residues. The ends were cut back, 4 bases at V and 3 bases at J, with 8 bases in the middle. Germline lookup yields CDR1 SGHRS and CDR2 YFSETQ. DNA for the CDR3: TGCGCCAGCAGCGTACAGGGCTACGAGCAGTACTTC. Its translation is CASSVQGYEQYF.